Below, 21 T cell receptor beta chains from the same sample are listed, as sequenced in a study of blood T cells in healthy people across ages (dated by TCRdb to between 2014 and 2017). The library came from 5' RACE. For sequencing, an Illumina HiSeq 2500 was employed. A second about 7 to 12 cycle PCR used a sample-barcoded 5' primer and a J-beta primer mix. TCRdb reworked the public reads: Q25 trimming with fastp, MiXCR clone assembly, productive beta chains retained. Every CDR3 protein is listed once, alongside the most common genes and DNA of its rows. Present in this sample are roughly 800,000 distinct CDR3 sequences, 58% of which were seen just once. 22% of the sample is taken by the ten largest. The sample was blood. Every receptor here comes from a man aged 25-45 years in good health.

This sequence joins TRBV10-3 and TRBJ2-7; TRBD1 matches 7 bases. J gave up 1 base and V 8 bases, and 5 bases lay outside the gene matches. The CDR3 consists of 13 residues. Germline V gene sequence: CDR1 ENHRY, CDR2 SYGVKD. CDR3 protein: CAIGSGQSYEQYF. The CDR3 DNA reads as TGTGCCATCGGCTCGGGACAGTCCTACGAGCAGTACTTC.

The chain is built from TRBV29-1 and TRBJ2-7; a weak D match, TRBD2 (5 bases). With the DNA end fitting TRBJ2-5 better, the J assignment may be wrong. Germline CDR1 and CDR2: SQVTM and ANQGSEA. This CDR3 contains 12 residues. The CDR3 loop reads CSAGLDGETQYF. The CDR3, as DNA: TGCAGCGCTGGACTGGACGGGGAGACCCAGTACTTC.

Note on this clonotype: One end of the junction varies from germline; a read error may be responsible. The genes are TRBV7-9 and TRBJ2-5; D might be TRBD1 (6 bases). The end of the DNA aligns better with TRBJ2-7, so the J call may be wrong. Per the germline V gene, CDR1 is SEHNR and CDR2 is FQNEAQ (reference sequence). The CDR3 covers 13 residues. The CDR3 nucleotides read TGTGCCAGAAGCTTAGCAGGGGCCTACGAGCAGTACTTC. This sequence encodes CARSLAGAYEQYF.

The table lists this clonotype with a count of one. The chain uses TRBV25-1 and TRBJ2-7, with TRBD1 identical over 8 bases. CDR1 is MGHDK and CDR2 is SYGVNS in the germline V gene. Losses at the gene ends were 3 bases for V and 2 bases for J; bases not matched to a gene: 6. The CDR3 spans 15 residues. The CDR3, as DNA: TGTGCCAGCAGTGACTCCGGGACAGGTCCCTACGAGCAGTACTTC. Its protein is CASSDSGTGPYEQYF.

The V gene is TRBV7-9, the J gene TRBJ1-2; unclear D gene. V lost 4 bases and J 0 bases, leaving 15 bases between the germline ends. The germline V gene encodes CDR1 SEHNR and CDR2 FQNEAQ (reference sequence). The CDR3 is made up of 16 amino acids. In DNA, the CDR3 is TGTGCCAGCAGCTCCCCAGCCGTGGTAGCTAACTATGGCTACACCTTC. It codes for CASSSPAVVANYGYTF.

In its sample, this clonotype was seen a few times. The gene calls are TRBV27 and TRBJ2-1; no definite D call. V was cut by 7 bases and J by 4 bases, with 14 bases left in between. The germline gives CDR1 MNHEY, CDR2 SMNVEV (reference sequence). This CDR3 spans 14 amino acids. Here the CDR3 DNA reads TGTGCCAGCAACACCGGCAGAAAATACAATGAGCAGTTCTTC. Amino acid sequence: CASNTGRKYNEQFF.

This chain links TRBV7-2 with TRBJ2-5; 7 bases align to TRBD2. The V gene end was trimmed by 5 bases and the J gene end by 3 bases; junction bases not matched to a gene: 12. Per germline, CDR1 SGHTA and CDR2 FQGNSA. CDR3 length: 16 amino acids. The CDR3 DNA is TGTGCCAGCAGCAAAGGACTGGGGCTAGCGGAAGAGACCCAGTACTTC. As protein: CASSKGLGLAEETQYF.

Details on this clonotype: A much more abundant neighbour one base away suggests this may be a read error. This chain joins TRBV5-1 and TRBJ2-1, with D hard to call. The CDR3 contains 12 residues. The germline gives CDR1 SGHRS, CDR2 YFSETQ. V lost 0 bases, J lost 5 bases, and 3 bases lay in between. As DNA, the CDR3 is TGCGCCAGCAGCTTGGATAACAATGAGCAGTTCTTC. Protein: CASSLDNNEQFF.

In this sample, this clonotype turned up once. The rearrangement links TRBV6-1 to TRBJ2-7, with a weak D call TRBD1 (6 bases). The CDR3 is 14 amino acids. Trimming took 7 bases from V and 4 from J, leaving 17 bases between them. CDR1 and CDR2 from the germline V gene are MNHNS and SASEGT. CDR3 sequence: CASNGQPSYYEQYF. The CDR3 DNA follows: TGTGCCAGCAACGGACAGCCCAGTTATTACGAGCAGTACTTC.

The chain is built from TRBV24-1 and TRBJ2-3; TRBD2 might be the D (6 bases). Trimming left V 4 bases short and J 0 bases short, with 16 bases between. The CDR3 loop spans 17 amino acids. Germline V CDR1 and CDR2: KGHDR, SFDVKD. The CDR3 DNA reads TGTGCCACCAGTGACTTATCGACGGGGGAAAGCACAGATACGCAGTATTTT. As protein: CATSDLSTGESTDTQYF.

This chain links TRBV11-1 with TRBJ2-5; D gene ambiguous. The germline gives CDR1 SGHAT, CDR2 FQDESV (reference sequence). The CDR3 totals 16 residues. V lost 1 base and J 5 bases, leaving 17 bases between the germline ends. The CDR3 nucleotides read TGTGCCAGCAGCTTAGGTCCCGCCCAGGCGGTGGAGACCCAGTACTTC. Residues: CASSLGPAQAVETQYF.

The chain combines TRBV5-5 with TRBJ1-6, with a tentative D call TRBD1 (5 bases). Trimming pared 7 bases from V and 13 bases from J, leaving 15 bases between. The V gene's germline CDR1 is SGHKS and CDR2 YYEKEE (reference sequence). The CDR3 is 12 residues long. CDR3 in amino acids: CASVGPASPLHF. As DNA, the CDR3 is TGTGCCAGCGTGGGACCCGCATCGCCCCTCCACTTT.

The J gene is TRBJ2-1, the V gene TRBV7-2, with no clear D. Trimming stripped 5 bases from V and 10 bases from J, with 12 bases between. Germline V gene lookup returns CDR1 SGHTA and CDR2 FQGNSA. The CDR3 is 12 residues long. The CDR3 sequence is CASSPFGTEQFF. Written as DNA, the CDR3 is TGTGCCAGCAGCCCCTTTGGTACGGAGCAGTTCTTC.

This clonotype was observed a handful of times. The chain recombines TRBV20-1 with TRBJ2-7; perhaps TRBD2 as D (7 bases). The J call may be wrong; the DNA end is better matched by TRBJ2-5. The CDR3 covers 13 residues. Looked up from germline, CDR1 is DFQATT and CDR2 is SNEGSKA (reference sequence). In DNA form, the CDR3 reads TGCAGTGCTTTGGGGGGCGGGAGTCAGACCCAGTACTTC. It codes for CSALGGGSQTQYF.

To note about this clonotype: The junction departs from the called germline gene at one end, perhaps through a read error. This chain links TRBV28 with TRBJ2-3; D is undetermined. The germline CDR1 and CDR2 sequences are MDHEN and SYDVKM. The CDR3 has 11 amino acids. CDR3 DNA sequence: TGTGTCAGCCGGAGCGCAGAGACGCAGTATTTT. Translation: CVSRSAETQYF.

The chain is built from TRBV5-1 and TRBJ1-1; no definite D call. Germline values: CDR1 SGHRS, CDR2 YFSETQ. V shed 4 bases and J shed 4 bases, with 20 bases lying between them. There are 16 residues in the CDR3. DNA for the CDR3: TGCGCCAGCAGCCAGAGGCAGAATCCTGAGGGCACTGAAGCTTTCTTT. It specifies CASSQRQNPEGTEAFF.

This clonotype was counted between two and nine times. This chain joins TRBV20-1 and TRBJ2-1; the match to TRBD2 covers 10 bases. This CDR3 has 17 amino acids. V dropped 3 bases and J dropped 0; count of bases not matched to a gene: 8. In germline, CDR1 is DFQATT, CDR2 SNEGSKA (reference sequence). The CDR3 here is CSASVSGGRSSYNEQFF. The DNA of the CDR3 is TGCAGTGCTAGTGTTAGCGGGGGGAGAAGCTCCTACAATGAGCAGTTCTTC.

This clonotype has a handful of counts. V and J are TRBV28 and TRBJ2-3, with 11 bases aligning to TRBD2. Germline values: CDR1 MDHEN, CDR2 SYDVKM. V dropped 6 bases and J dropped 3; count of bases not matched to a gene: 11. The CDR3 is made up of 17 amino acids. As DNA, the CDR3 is TGTGCCAGCAGCCTGGTACTAGCGGGGGAGGTAACAGATACGCAGTATTTT. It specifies CASSLVLAGEVTDTQYF.

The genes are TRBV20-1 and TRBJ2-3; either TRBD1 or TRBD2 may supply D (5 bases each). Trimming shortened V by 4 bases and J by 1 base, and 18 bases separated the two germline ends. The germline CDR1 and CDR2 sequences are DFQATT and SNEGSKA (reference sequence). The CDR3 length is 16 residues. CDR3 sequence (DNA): TGCAGTGCTACCCCGAGGGGCCAGGGACGCACAGATACGCAGTATTTT. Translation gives CSATPRGQGRTDTQYF.

The CDR3 here is CASSLSPSGWEQFF. The DNA of the CDR3 is TGTGCCAGCAGCTTATCGCCTAGCGGGTGGGAGCAGTTCTTC. The V and J genes are TRBV7-8 and TRBJ2-1; 8 bases line up with TRBD2. V lost 2 bases, J lost 10 bases, and 7 bases stayed unmatched. Germline-derived CDR1 and CDR2 are SGHVS and FQNEAQ. The CDR3 is 14 amino acids.

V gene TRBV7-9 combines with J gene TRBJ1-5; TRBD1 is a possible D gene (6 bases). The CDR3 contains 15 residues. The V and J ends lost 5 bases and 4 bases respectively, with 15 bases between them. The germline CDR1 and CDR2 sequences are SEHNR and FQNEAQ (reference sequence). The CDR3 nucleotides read TGTGCCAGCAGCGATACAGGGAATATAAATCAGCCCCAGCATTTT. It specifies CASSDTGNINQPQHF.